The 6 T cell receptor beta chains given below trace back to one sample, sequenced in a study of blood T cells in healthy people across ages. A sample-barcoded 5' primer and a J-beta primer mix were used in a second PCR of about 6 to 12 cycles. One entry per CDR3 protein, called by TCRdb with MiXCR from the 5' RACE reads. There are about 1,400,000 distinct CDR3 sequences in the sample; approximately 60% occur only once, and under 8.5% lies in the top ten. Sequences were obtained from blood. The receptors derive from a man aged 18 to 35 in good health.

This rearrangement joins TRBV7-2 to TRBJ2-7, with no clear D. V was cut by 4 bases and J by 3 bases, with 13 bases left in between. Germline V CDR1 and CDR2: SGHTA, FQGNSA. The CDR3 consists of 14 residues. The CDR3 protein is CASSSQTTSYEQYF. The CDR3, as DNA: TGTGCCAGCAGCTCACAGACGACCAGCTACGAGCAGTACTTC. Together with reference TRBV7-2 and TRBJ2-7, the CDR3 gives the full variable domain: GAGVSQSPSNKVTEKGKDVELRCDPISGHTALYWYRQSLGQGLEFLIYFQGNSAPDKSGLPSDRFSAERTGGSVSTLTIQRTQQEDSAVYLCASSSQTTSYEQYFGPGTRLTVT.

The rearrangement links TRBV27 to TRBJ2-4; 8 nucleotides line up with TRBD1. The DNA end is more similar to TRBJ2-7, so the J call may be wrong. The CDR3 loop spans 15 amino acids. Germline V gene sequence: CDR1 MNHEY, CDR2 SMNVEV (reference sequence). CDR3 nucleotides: TGTGCCAGCAGTCCCAACCCGACAGGGGCCTACGAGCAGTACTTC. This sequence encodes CASSPNPTGAYEQYF.

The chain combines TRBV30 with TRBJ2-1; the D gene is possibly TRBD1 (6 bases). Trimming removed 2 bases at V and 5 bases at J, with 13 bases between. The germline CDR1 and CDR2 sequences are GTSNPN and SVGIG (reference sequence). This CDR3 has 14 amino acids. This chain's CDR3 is CAWSWVGDNNEQFF. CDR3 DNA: TGTGCCTGGAGTTGGGTAGGGGACAACAATGAGCAGTTCTTC.

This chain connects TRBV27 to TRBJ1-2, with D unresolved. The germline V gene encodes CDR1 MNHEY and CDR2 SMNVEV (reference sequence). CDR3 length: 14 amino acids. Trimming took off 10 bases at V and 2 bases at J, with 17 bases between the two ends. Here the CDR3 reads CATAILPRNYGYTF. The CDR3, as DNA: TGTGCCACCGCTATCTTACCTCGCAACTATGGCTACACCTTC.

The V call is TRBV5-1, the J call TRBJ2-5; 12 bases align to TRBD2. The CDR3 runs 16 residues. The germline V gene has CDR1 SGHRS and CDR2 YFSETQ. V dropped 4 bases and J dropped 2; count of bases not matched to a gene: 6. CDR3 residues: CASSQGLAGTQETQYF. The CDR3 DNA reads TGCGCCAGCAGCCAAGGACTAGCGGGGACACAAGAGACCCAGTACTTC.

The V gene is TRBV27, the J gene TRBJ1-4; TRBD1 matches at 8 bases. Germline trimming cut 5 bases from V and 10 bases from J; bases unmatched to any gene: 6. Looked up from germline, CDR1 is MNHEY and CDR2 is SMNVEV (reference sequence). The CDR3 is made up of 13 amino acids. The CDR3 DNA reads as TGTGCCAGCAGTCCCGGACAGGGCGTAAAACTGTTTTTT. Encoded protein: CASSPGQGVKLFF.